A selection of T cell receptor beta chains follows, all from one sample in a study of early T cells in non-severe SARS-CoV-2 infection. Each CDR3 protein is one row after TCRdb ran MiXCR on the 5' RACE reads. The sample holds around 25,000 distinct CDR3 sequences, 5.5% to 7% seen once. What was sequenced was whole blood. The source is an adult who was a healthcare worker with PCR-confirmed SARS-CoV-2 infection or an uninfected control (not recorded which). CDR3s include the opening cysteine and the closing phenylalanine or tryptophan.

v_gene: TRBV9
j_gene: TRBJ1-4
len: 14
CDR3aa: CASSVDRGFEKLFF

v_gene: TRBV7-8
j_gene: TRBJ2-3
len: 13
CDR3aa: CASSLRRPDTQYF

v_gene: TRBV11-2
j_gene: TRBJ2-7
len: 12
CDR3aa: CASSPMAYEQYF

v_gene: TRBV14
j_gene: TRBJ2-5
len: 14
CDR3aa: CASSQAGQRGTQYF

v_gene: TRBV6-2/TRBV6-3
j_gene: TRBJ1-5
len: 13
CDR3aa: CASSYEGDQPQHF

v_gene: TRBV9
j_gene: TRBJ2-7
len: 14
CDR3aa: CASSDGGTPYEQYF

v_gene: TRBV2
j_gene: TRBJ2-1
len: 15
CDR3aa: CASSEGRGVNNEQFF

v_gene: TRBV12-3/TRBV12-4
j_gene: TRBJ2-1
len: 17
CDR3aa: CASSLAPATNAYNEQFF

v_gene: TRBV20-1
j_gene: TRBJ2-1
len: 16
CDR3aa: CSANPTSGGAYNEQFF

v_gene: TRBV20-1
j_gene: TRBJ1-1
len: 14
CDR3aa: CSARERTVNTEAFF

v_gene: TRBV11-2
j_gene: TRBJ2-1
len: 16
CDR3aa: CASSLDWDLGPEEQFF

v_gene: TRBV7-6
j_gene: TRBJ1-5
len: 13
CDR3aa: CASSPGAHQPQHF

v_gene: TRBV2
j_gene: TRBJ1-4
len: 12
CDR3aa: CASSEGGKKLFF

v_gene: TRBV7-2
j_gene: TRBJ2-7
len: 16
CDR3aa: CASSLDAAIHTYEQYF

v_gene: TRBV28
j_gene: TRBJ1-2
len: 12
CDR3aa: CASSYDNYGYTF

v_gene: TRBV6-5
j_gene: TRBJ2-3
len: 15
CDR3aa: CASSYLGQSTDTQYF

v_gene: TRBV10-2
j_gene: TRBJ2-1
len: 13
CDR3aa: CATGLAGNNEQFF

v_gene: TRBV11-2
j_gene: TRBJ2-7
len: 16
CDR3aa: CASSPPWGDFSYEQYF

v_gene: TRBV6-2/TRBV6-3
j_gene: TRBJ2-2
len: 15
CDR3aa: CASSSLATVQGELFF

v_gene: TRBV11-2
j_gene: TRBJ2-2
len: 14
CDR3aa: CASKSTPNTGELFF

v_gene: TRBV20-1
j_gene: TRBJ2-1
len: 13
CDR3aa: CSARGGSTNEQFF

v_gene: TRBV4-1
j_gene: TRBJ2-1
len: 15
CDR3aa: CASSQSDRAGNEQFF

v_gene: TRBV21-1
j_gene: TRBJ2-7
len: 16
CDR3aa: CASSKNGPRQGHEQYF

v_gene: TRBV5-6
j_gene: TRBJ2-1
len: 16
CDR3aa: CASSPAPIGRSGEQFF

v_gene: TRBV19
j_gene: TRBJ2-2
len: 14
CDR3aa: CASRGRGSTGELFF

v_gene: TRBV6-5
j_gene: TRBJ1-1
len: 14
CDR3aa: CASSSDRGGTEAFF

v_gene: TRBV27
j_gene: TRBJ2-5
len: 15
CDR3aa: CASRFGGRRTQTQYF

v_gene: TRBV5-1
j_gene: TRBJ2-2
len: 15
CDR3aa: CASSLLQGDTGKLFF

v_gene: TRBV14
j_gene: TRBJ1-6
len: 15
CDR3aa: CASSSREGYNSPLHF

v_gene: TRBV27
j_gene: TRBJ2-7
len: 15
CDR3aa: CASSLWSGQANEQYF

v_gene: TRBV7-6
j_gene: TRBJ2-5
len: 12
CDR3aa: CASSLTWETQYF

v_gene: TRBV27
j_gene: TRBJ1-5
len: 16
CDR3aa: CASSSLIRGEGQPQHF

v_gene: TRBV9
j_gene: TRBJ1-5
len: 14
CDR3aa: CASSRDRGNQPQHF

v_gene: TRBV19
j_gene: TRBJ2-5
len: 13
CDR3aa: CASSITLRETQYF

v_gene: TRBV20-1
j_gene: TRBJ2-4
len: 14
CDR3aa: CSATAHAAKNIQYF

v_gene: TRBV11-2
j_gene: TRBJ2-7
len: 15
CDR3aa: CASSLMGQASYEQYF

v_gene: TRBV6-5
j_gene: TRBJ2-2
len: 13
CDR3aa: CASSYQYTGELFF